This TCR beta chain was found in a study of cytomegalovirus exposure and HLA in healthy donors. PCR employed 60 Vbeta and 13 Jbeta primers. TCRdb's copy holds only in-frame clones and misses some; the assay was immunoSEQ multiplex PCR. The sample includes approximately 61,000 clones, roughly 66% seen only once; the top ten take about 2.9%. There are 14 residues in the CDR3. V gave up 2 bases and J gave up 5 bases; unmatched junction bases: 5. Germline V lookup: CDR1 KGHSH, CDR2 LQKENI. This sequence originates from a woman in her fifties or sixties in good health and CMV-seronegative. What was sequenced was PBMCs. The rearrangement uses TRBV18 and TRBJ2-7, with TRBD1 matching 8 bases. CDR3 loop: CASSPRTGLNEQYF. As DNA, the CDR3 is TGTGCCAGCTCACCAAGGACAGGGCTAAACGAGCAGTACTTC.